One and the same sample provided the 6 T cell receptor beta chains below, sequenced in a study of T cell responses to AZD1222 COVID-19 vaccine. Sequencing was performed with immunoSEQ multiplex PCR; in TCRdb, only in-frame clones are kept and a portion is missing. The table has roughly 120,000 clones, approximately 94% seen once. The material sequenced was peripheral blood, taken on day 0 of AZD1222 vaccination. All receptors derive from an adult in good health.

DNA for the CDR3: TGTGCCAGCAGGCCGACCCGAGAAAGCACTGAAGCTTTCTTT. It codes for CASRPTRESTEAFF. V and J are TRBV9 and TRBJ1-1; no reliable D call. Trimming took 5 bases from V and 4 from J, leaving 15 bases between them. CDR1 is SGDLS, CDR2 YYNGEE, per germline. The CDR3 totals 14 residues.

The chain carries TRBV29-1 and TRBJ1-1, with 9 bases identical to TRBD1. The germline V gene encodes CDR1 SQVTM and CDR2 ANQGSEA. The CDR3 length is 12 residues. After removal of 3 bases from V and 7 bases from J, the junction contained 3 bases not matched to a gene. CDR3 DNA: TGCAGCGTTGAGGGACAGGGAAATGAAGCTTTCTTT. It is translated as CSVEGQGNEAFF.

V and J are TRBV7-2 and TRBJ1-1, with D maybe TRBD1 (5 bases). The V gene's germline CDR1 is SGHTA and CDR2 FQGNSA. The CDR3 consists of 16 residues. The ends were cut back, 7 bases at V and 2 bases at J, with 20 bases in the middle. The CDR3 loop is CASTPQGRGLNTEAFF. The CDR3 region has the DNA TGTGCCAGCACCCCGCAGGGCCGAGGATTAAACACTGAAGCTTTCTTT.

The chain employs TRBV5-6 and TRBJ2-7; TRBD1 matches 11 bases. The CDR3 extends over 15 amino acids. CDR1 and CDR2 (germline): SGHDT, YYEEEE. The V gene end was trimmed by 0 bases and the J gene end by 3 bases; junction bases not matched to a gene: 2. The CDR3 region has the DNA TGTGCCAGCAGCTTGGTCGGGACAGGGGGCTACGAGCAGTACTTC. It codes for CASSLVGTGGYEQYF.

V is TRBV19 and J is TRBJ1-1; no reliable D call. The germline V gene encodes CDR1 LNHDA and CDR2 SQIVND (reference sequence). Trimming cost V 5 bases and J 3 bases, with 10 bases left between them. This CDR3 has 13 amino acids. The CDR3 region has the DNA TGTGCCAGTAGTCCCGTAAGGGACACTGAAGCTTTCTTT. It codes for CASSPVRDTEAFF.

The chain is built from TRBV3-1 (or the pseudogene TRBV3-2) and TRBJ2-7; 16 bases are shared with TRBD2. Germline assignment: CDR1 LGHDT and CDR2 YNNKEL (reference sequence). The CDR3 extends over 14 amino acids. With V trimmed by 6 bases and J by 5 bases, 1 base remained unmatched. In DNA form, the CDR3 reads TGTGCCAGCAGTGGGACTAGCGGGAGGGACGAGCAGTACTTC. This gives the protein CASSGTSGRDEQYF.